The 20 T cell receptor beta chains below were found in one sample sequenced in a study of blood T cell repertoires in COVID-19 (dated by TCRdb to about 2020). The protocol used for the library was the immunoSEQ multiplex PCR assay. The source is immuneACCESS, and TCRdb retained only in-frame sequences with V and J called. Part of the clones is not carried over; for the studies checked, unresolved V genes explain less than half of this, and the remainder is unexplained. Here the sample has about 380,000 clones; 85% occur a single time. The top ten clonotypes cover more than 3% of the sample. Sequenced sample: peripheral blood. These receptor sequences come from a woman aged 18-30 years with acute or convalescent COVID-19.

The chain is built from TRBV7-6 and TRBJ2-7, with D tentatively TRBD1 (6 bases). Trimming cost V 5 bases and J 6 bases, with 20 bases left between them. Germline assignment: CDR1 SGHVS and CDR2 FNYEAQ. CDR3 length: 15 amino acids. The CDR3 region is CASSGPGHPNSEQYF. The CDR3 region has the DNA TGTGCCAGCAGCGGTCCGGGACACCCCAACTCCGAGCAGTACTTC. Looking up the rest from reference TRBV7-6 and TRBJ2-7 gives the full variable domain: GAGVSQSPRYKVTKRGQDVALRCDPISGHVSLYWYRQALGQGPEFLTYFNYEAQQDKSGLPNDRFSAERPEGSISTLTIQRTEQRDSAMYRCASSGPGHPNSEQYFGPGTRLTVT.

The chain uses TRBV2 and TRBJ1-1, with D uncertain. V was clipped by 1 base and J by 11 bases, with 8 bases between them. The CDR3 runs 11 residues. The germline gives CDR1 SNHLY, CDR2 FYNNEI. The CDR3 loop reads CASSEVWRAFF. The CDR3 coding sequence is TGTGCCAGCAGTGAAGTTTGGCGGGCTTTCTTT.

The CDR3 loop reads CASSQSSQDNQPQHF. The CDR3 nucleotides are TGTGCCAGCAGCCAATCATCGCAGGACAATCAGCCCCAGCATTTT. J is TRBJ1-5 and V is TRBV16; D unclear. The germline V gene has CDR1 KGHSY and CDR2 FQNENV. With 0 bases removed from V and 3 bases from J, the gap between germline ends came to 9 bases. The CDR3 spans 15 residues.

V is TRBV9 and J is TRBJ1-3; a possible D gene is TRBD1 (5 bases). V was shortened by 3 bases and J by 0 bases, with 16 bases between the two germline ends. This CDR3 is built from 17 residues. The V gene's germline CDR1 is SGDLS and CDR2 YYNGEE. The CDR3 coding sequence is TGTGCCAGCAGCGGTGACAGTAGTCAGAGCTCTGGAAACACCATATATTTT. This codes for CASSGDSSQSSGNTIYF. Complete variable domain (other parts from reference TRBV9 and TRBJ1-3): DSGVTQTPKHLITATGQRVTLRCSPRSGDLSVYWYQQSLDQGLQFLIQYYNGEERAKGNILERFSAQQFPDLHSELNLSSLELGDSALYFCASSGDSSQSSGNTIYFGEGSWLTVV.

The V gene is TRBV11-2, the J gene TRBJ1-1, with D unresolved. Trimming stripped 3 bases from V and 0 bases from J, with 11 bases between. This CDR3 contains 15 residues. Germline CDR1 is SGHAT and CDR2 is FQNNGV. The CDR3 DNA reads TGTGCCAGCAGCTTCGGAGAGATTTTGAACACTGAAGCTTTCTTT. Translating gives CASSFGEILNTEAFF.

This CDR3 is CASSSLGQGMMKAFF. CDR3 in DNA: TGTGCCAGCAGTTCCCTAGGACAGGGAATGATGAAAGCTTTCTTT. This chain connects TRBV6-2 or TRBV6-3 to TRBJ1-1, with TRBD1 identical over 8 bases. With V trimmed by 4 bases and J by 9 bases, 13 bases remained unmatched. Germline loops: CDR1 MNHEY, CDR2 SVGEGT. The length of the CDR3 is 15 residues.

This chain connects TRBV28 to TRBJ1-6; D possibly corresponds to TRBD1 (6 bases). Per the germline V gene, CDR1 is MDHEN and CDR2 is SYDVKM. Trimming removed 7 bases from V and 6 bases from J, with 19 bases in between. This CDR3 region has 16 residues. The CDR3 region is CASNPPSTGSNSPLHF. The CDR3 bases are TGTGCCAGCAACCCCCCGTCCACAGGGTCTAATTCACCCCTCCACTTT.

This chain joins TRBV2 and TRBJ1-5, with a possible D match to TRBD1 (5 bases). This CDR3 is 14 amino acids long. V was cut by 8 bases and J by 0 bases, with 11 bases left in between. Germline V CDR1 and CDR2: SNHLY, FYNNEI. The CDR3 DNA follows: TGTGCCAGCCAGGGAGGGGTTAGCAATCAGCCCCAGCATTTT. Encoded protein: CASQGGVSNQPQHF.

CDR3 nucleotide sequence: TGCGCCAGCAGCTTGGTGGCAGGGGCGCAGGGGACCCAGTACTTC. Its translation: CASSLVAGAQGTQYF. V is TRBV5-1 and J is TRBJ2-5; tentatively, D is TRBD1 (6 bases). Germline CDR1 is SGHRS and CDR2 is YFSETQ. Between the trimmed V and J ends, which lost 0 bases and 7 bases, there was a span of 16 bases. This CDR3 is 15 amino acids long.

This clone was observed a single time. V and J are TRBV30 and TRBJ2-5; 9 nucleotides line up with TRBD1. Germline V gene lookup returns CDR1 GTSNPN and CDR2 SVGIG (reference sequence). CDR3 length: 15 residues. The junction had 6 bases not matched to a gene; V was cut back by 1 base and J by 3 bases. In nucleotides, the CDR3 is TGTGCCTGGAGTGAACAGGGGGCTATGGAAGAGACCCAGTACTTC. Translated, it gives CAWSEQGAMEETQYF.

The chain recombines TRBV28 with TRBJ1-6, with 9 bases fitting TRBD1. This CDR3 is built from 16 residues. In germline, CDR1 is MDHEN, CDR2 SYDVKM. V gave up 7 bases and J gave up 11 bases; unmatched junction bases: 15. CDR3 region: CASTPGRGTGRPPLHF. The CDR3 nucleotides are TGTGCCAGCACCCCGGGACGGGGGACAGGGAGGCCACCCCTCCACTTT.

This clone was seen just once. This chain uses TRBV25-1 with TRBJ1-2; D possibly corresponds to TRBD1 (5 bases). CDR3 length equals 13 residues. Germline V gene data show CDR1 as MGHDK and CDR2 as SYGVNS. V was pared by 7 bases and J by 4 bases, with 13 bases between. CDR3 in DNA: TGTGCCAGCAAAATGGGGGGAGGCTATGGCTACACCTTC. It is translated as CASKMGGGYGYTF.

The rearrangement joins TRBV7-8 to TRBJ1-5, with D possibly TRBD1 on 6 matching bases. CDR1 and CDR2 (germline): SGHVS, FQNEAQ. This CDR3 has 13 residues. Trimming removed 3 bases at V and 5 bases at J, with 8 bases between. CDR3 sequence (DNA): TGTGCCAGCAGCTTGGGGGCGTATCAGCCCCAGCATTTT. The encoded protein is CASSLGAYQPQHF. The variable domain in full, completed from reference TRBV7-8 and TRBJ1-5, reads GAGVSQSPRYKVAKRGQDVALRCDPISGHVSLFWYQQALGQGPEFLTYFQNEAQLDKSGLPSDRFFAERPEGSVSTLKIQRTQQEDSAVYLCASSLGAYQPQHFGDGTRLSIL.

This rearrangement joins TRBV3-1 (or the pseudogene TRBV3-2) to TRBJ2-7, with 11 bases matching TRBD2. V gave up 0 bases and J gave up 5 bases; unmatched junction bases: 6. Per germline, CDR1 LGHDT and CDR2 YNNKEL (reference sequence). This CDR3 is built from 16 residues. CDR3 amino acids: CASSQDLAGGSHEQYF. CDR3 nucleotides: TGTGCCAGCAGCCAAGATTTAGCGGGAGGGTCCCACGAGCAGTACTTC.

The genes are TRBV27 and TRBJ1-1, with 8 nucleotides matching TRBD1. CDR3 length: 15 residues. CDR1 is MNHEY and CDR2 is SMNVEV in the germline V gene (reference sequence). The V and J ends lost 4 bases and 6 bases, in that order; junction bases with no gene match: 10. CDR3 in DNA: TGTGCCAGCAGTTCAACCCCAGGGGGCGCAGCTGAAGCTTTCTTT. Its protein product is CASSSTPGGAAEAFF.

The genes are TRBV5-1 and TRBJ1-1, with D unresolved. The V end lost 3 bases, the J end lost 4 bases, and 10 bases lay between the germline ends. This CDR3 has 13 residues. In germline, CDR1 is SGHRS, CDR2 YFSETQ. CDR3: CASSSGMLTEAFF. The CDR3 bases are TGCGCCAGCAGCTCCGGGATGCTCACTGAAGCTTTCTTT.

The CDR3 region has the DNA TGTGCCAGCAGTTTCTCAGGACTGAGCTCTGGAAACACCATATATTTT. It is translated as CASSFSGLSSGNTIYF. The V gene is TRBV27, the J gene TRBJ1-3, with D uncertain. The V end lost 3 bases, the J end lost 0 bases, and 12 bases lay between the germline ends. The CDR3 loop spans 16 amino acids. Germline assignment: CDR1 MNHEY and CDR2 SMNVEV (reference sequence).

The rearrangement links TRBV6-6 to TRBJ1-1; TRBD1 might be the D (5 bases). Germline V gives CDR1 MNHNY, CDR2 SVGAGI (reference sequence). The V and J ends lost 11 bases and 0 bases respectively, with 13 bases between them. CDR3 length: 13 residues. DNA for the CDR3: TGTGCCTGCGGGGGGGGTTTGAACACTGAAGCTTTCTTT. The encoded protein is CACGGGLNTEAFF.

The rearrangement links TRBV20-1 to TRBJ1-2, with D possibly being TRBD1 (6 bases). Germline assignment: CDR1 DFQATT and CDR2 SNEGSKA (reference sequence). The CDR3 has 15 residues. Trimming took 4 bases from V and 4 from J, leaving 19 bases between them. Here the CDR3 reads CSATEPGQRRYGYTF. The DNA for the CDR3 is TGCAGTGCTACTGAACCGGGACAACGCCGCTATGGCTACACCTTC.

This clone has only one observation. The V and J genes are TRBV4-1 and TRBJ2-3, with D possibly being TRBD1 (6 bases). CDR1 MGHRA and CDR2 YSYEKL come from the germline V gene. The CDR3 covers 15 residues. V was clipped by 1 base and J by 3 bases, with 11 bases between them. CDR3 loop: CASSQGTVGTDTQYF. The CDR3 DNA is TGCGCCAGCAGCCAAGGGACAGTGGGAACAGATACGCAGTATTTT.